The rows below give T cell receptor beta chains drawn from one sample of a study of blood T cell repertoires in COVID-19. Some clones are missing from TCRdb's copy, which holds only in-frame ones; the method was immunoSEQ multiplex PCR. Of 100,000 to 150,000 clones listed, 88% are singletons. Sequenced: peripheral blood. Receptors were obtained from a man aged 50-60 years with acute or convalescent COVID-19. CDR3s include the opening cysteine and the closing phenylalanine or tryptophan. Fields, in order: clone size, J gene, V gene, D gene, CDR3 protein, CDR3 DNA. The D gene is left open where the match is weak. Size tells how often a clone was seen (once, few, many) or the class of an expanded clone, and some rows leave it out.

NA | TRBJ2-3 | TRBV5-1 | NA | CASSLGGDTQYF | TGCGCCAGCAGCTTAGGGGGAGATACGCAGTATTTT
NA | TRBJ2-6 | TRBV6-4 | TRBD2 | CASSDTGGSGANVLTF | TGTGCCAGCAGTGATACGGGGGGCTCTGGGGCCAACGTCCTGACTTTC
NA | TRBJ1-1 | TRBV9 | NA | CASSVGSGYTEAFF | TGTGCCAGCAGCGTAGGGTCAGGGTACACTGAAGCTTTCTTT
NA | TRBJ2-4 | TRBV7-9 | NA | CASIPQGGGIQYF | TGTGCCAGCATCCCACAGGGTGGAGGCATTCAGTACTTC
NA | TRBJ1-5 | TRBV19 | NA | CASSMTPRSNQPQHF | TGTGCCAGTAGTATGACCCCGAGGAGCAATCAGCCCCAGCATTTT
NA | TRBJ1-1 | TRBV11-2 | NA | CASSLVRTEAFF | TGTGCCAGCAGCTTAGTACGGACTGAAGCTTTCTTT
NA | TRBJ1-4 | TRBV5-1 | NA | CASSLGGLGPENEKLFF | TGCGCCAGCAGCTTGGGTGGGTTGGGGCCAGAGAATGAAAAACTGTTTTTT
once | TRBJ2-3 | TRBV6-5 | NA | CASSSVMPGAQYF | TGTGCCAGCAGCTCCGTTATGCCAGGGGCGCAGTATTTT
NA | TRBJ2-2 | TRBV28 | TRBD1 | CASSSTGGPPGSGELFF | TGTGCCAGCAGTTCGACAGGGGGTCCACCGGGGAGCGGGGAGCTGTTTTTT
NA | TRBJ1-4 | TRBV6-5 | NA | CASRPRANLYEKLFF | TGTGCCAGCAGGCCGAGGGCCAACCTTTACGAAAAACTGTTTTTT
NA | TRBJ2-2 | TRBV7-3 | TRBD1 | CASQGDTGELFF | TGTGCCAGCCAGGGGGACACCGGGGAGCTGTTTTTT
NA | TRBJ1-5 | TRBV28 | TRBD1 | CASKEGAAIQPQHF | TGTGCCAGCAAGGAGGGGGCGGCAATTCAGCCCCAGCATTTT
NA | TRBJ2-7 | TRBV2 | NA | CASRNTEYEQYF | TGTGCCAGCAGGAACACAGAGTACGAGCAGTACTTC
NA | TRBJ1-1 | TRBV5-1 | NA | CASSYGQMNTEAFF | TGCGCCAGCAGCTATGGACAGATGAACACTGAAGCTTTCTTT